This T cell receptor (beta chain) was profiled in a study of cytomegalovirus exposure and HLA in healthy donors. Findings and caveats of the study: The listing of roughly 160 TCR beta chains classed them as cytomegalovirus-associated. The authors confirmed in vitro that three CMV-associated chains were specific for CMV antigens.

Looked up from germline, CDR1 is MNHNS and CDR2 is SASEGT. This CDR3 region has 14 residues. Trimming cost V 7 bases and J 4 bases; bases outside gene matches: 6. Note on this clone: Its antigen is undetermined.

Repertoires were generated with immunoSEQ multiplex PCR, while TCRdb's copy carries only in-frame clones and drops some. This repertoire shows 200,000 or so clones, approximately 84% found once; its top ten account for about 7%. This chain uses TRBV6-1 with TRBJ2-3, with 9 positions matching TRBD1. The source material was PBMCs. This receptor was identified in a man between 18 and 35 years old in good health and CMV-seropositive. CDR3 bases: TGTGCCAGCATTGGGACAGGGTGGGCAGATACGCAGTATTTT. This translates into CASIGTGWADTQYF.